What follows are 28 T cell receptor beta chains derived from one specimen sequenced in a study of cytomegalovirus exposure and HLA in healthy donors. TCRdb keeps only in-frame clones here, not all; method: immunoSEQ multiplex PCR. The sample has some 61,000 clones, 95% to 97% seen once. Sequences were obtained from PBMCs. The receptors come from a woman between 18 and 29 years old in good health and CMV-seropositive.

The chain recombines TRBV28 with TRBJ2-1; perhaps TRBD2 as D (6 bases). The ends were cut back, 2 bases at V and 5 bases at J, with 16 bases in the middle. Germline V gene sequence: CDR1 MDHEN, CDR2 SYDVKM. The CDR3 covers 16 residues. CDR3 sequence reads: CASSLPPAGGDNEQFF. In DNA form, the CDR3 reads TGTGCCAGCAGTTTACCCCCTGCGGGCGGGGACAATGAGCAGTTCTTC.

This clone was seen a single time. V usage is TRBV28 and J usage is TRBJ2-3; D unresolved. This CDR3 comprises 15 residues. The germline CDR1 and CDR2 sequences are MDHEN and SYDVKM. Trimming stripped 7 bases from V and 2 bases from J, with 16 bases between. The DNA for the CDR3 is TGTGCCAGCACACATCAACCCCTTCCCACAGATACGCAGTATTTT. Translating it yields CASTHQPLPTDTQYF.

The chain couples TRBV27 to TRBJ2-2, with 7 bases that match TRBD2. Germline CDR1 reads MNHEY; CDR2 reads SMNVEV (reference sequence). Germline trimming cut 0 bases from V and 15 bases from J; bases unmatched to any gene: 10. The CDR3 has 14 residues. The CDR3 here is CASSLSPGGGKVFF. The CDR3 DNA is TGTGCCAGCAGTTTATCTCCCGGGGGAGGGAAGGTGTTTTTT.

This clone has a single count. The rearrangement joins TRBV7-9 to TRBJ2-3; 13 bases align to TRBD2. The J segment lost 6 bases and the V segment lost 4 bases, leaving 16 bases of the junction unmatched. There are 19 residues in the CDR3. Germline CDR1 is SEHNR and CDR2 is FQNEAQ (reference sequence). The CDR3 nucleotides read TGTGCCAGCAGCTCTCCAGGTGGACTAGCGGGAGATTTTTCGGATACGCAGTATTTT. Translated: CASSSPGGLAGDFSDTQYF.

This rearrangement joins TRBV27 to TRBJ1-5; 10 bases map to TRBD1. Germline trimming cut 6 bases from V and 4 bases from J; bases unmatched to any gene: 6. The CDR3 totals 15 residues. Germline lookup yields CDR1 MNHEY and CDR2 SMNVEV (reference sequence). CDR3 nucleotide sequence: TGTGCCAGCAGCATCGGGACAGGGGAGAATCAGCCCCAGCATTTT. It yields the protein CASSIGTGENQPQHF.

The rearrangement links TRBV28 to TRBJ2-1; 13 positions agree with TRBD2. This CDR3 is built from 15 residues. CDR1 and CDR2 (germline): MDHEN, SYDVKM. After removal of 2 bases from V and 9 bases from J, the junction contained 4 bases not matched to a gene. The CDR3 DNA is TGTGCCAGCAGTTTAAGGACTAGCGGGAGTAGTGAGCAGTTCTTC. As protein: CASSLRTSGSSEQFF.

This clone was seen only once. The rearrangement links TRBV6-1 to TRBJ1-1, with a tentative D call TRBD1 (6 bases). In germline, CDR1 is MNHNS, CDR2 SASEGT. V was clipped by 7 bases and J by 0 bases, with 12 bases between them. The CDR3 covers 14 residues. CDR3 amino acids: CASNIQGMNTEAFF. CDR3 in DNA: TGTGCCAGCAATATTCAGGGGATGAACACTGAAGCTTTCTTT.

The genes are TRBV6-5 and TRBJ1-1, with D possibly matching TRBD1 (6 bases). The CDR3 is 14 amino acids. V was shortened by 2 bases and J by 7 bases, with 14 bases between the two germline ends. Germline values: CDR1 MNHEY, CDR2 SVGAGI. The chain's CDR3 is CASSYARGPNEAFF. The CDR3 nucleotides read TGTGCCAGCAGTTACGCGCGGGGGCCGAATGAAGCTTTCTTT.

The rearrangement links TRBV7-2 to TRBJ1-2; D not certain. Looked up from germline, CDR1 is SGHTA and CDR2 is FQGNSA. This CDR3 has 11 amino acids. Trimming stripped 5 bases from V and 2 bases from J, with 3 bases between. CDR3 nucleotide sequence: TGTGCCAGCAGCCTCAACTATGGCTACACCTTC. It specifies CASSLNYGYTF.

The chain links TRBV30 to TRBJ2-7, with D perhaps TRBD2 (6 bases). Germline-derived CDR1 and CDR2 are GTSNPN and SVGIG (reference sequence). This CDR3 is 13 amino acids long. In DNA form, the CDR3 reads TGTGCAACTAACGGGGTAGCGGAGCTGAGCTTGTACTTC. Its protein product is CATNGVAELSLYF. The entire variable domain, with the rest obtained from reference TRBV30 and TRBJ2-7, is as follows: SQTIHQWPATLVQPVGSPLSLECTVEGTSNPNLYWYRQAAGRGLQLLFYSVGIGQISSEVPQNLSASRPQDRQFILSSKKLLLSDSGFYLCATNGVAELSLYFGPGTRLTVT.

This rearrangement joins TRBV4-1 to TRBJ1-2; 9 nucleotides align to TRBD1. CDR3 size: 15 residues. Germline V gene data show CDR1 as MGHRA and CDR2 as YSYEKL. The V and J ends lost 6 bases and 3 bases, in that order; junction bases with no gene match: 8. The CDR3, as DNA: TGCGCCAGCAGGTCAGGACAGGGGAAGGACTATGGCTACACCTTC. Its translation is CASRSGQGKDYGYTF.

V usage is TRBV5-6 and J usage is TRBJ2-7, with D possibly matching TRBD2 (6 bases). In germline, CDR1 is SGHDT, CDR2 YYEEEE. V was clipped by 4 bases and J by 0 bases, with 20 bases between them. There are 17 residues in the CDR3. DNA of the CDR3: TGTGCCAGCAGCGTATTGGTGGGACTCCTAAGCTCCTACGAGCAGTACTTC. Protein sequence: CASSVLVGLLSSYEQYF.

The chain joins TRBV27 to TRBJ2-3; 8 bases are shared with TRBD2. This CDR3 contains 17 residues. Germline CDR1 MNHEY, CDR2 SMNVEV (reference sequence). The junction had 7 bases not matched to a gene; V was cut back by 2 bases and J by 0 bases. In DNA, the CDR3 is TGTGCCAGCAGTTTACGGAGCGGGAGCTCTAGCACAGATACGCAGTATTTT. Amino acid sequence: CASSLRSGSSSTDTQYF.

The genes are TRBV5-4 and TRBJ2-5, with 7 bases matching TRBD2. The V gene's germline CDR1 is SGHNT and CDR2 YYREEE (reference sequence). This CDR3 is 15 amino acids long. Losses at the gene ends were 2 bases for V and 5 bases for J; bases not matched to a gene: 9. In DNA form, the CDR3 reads TGTGCCAGCAGCTTAGGGGCCAGCGGGAAGGAGACCCAGTACTTC. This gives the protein CASSLGASGKETQYF.

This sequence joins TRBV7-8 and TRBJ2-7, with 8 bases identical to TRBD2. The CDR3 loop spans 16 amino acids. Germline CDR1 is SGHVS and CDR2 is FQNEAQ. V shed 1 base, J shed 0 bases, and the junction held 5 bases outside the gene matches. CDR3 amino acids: CASSLGASGRSYEQYF. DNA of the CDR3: TGTGCCAGCAGCTTAGGGGCTAGCGGGCGCTCCTACGAGCAGTACTTC.

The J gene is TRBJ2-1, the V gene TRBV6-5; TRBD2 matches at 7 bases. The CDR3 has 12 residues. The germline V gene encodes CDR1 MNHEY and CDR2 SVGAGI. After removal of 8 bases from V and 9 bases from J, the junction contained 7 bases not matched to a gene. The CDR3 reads CASRAGVSEQFF. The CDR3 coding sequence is TGTGCCAGCCGGGCGGGAGTAAGTGAGCAGTTCTTC.

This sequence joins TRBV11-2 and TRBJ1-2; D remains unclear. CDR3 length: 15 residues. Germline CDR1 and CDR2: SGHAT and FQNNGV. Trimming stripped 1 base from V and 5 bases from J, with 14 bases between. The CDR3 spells CASSLGPHSLYGYTF. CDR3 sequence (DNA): TGTGCCAGCAGCTTAGGCCCCCACTCCCTATATGGCTACACCTTC.

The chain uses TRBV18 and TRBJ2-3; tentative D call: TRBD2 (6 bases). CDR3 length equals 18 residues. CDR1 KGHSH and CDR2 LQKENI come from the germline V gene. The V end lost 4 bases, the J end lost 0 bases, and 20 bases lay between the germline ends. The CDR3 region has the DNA TGTGCCAGCTCACGCTCTAAGAGCCTAGCGACTAGCACAGATACGCAGTATTTT. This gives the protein CASSRSKSLATSTDTQYF.

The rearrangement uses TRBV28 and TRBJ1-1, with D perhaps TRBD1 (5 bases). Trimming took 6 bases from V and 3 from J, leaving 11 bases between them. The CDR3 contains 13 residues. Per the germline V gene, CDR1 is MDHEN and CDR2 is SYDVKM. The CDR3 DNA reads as TGTGCCAGCAGCCCCCGGGGGGACACTGAAGCTTTCTTT. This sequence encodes CASSPRGDTEAFF.

CDR3 in amino acids: CTSSQLQGVSDEQYF. In DNA form, the CDR3 reads TGCACCAGCAGCCAACTACAGGGAGTGAGCGACGAGCAGTACTTC. The chain couples TRBV1 to TRBJ2-7; the table assigns TRBD1, which was not confirmed against the DNA. TRBV1 counts as a pseudogene. The CDR3 totals 15 residues.

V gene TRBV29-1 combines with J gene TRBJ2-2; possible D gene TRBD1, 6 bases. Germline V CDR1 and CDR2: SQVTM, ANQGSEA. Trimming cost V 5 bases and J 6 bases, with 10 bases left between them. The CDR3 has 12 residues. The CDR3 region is CSVLQGPGELFF. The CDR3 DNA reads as TGCAGCGTTTTACAGGGCCCCGGGGAGCTGTTTTTT.

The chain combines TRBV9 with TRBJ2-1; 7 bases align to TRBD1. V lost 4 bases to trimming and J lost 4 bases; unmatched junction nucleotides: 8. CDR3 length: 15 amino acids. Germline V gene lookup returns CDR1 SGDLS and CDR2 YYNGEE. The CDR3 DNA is TGTGCCAGCAGCCCCGGGGTGACAGGGTACAATGAGCAGTTCTTC. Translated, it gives CASSPGVTGYNEQFF.

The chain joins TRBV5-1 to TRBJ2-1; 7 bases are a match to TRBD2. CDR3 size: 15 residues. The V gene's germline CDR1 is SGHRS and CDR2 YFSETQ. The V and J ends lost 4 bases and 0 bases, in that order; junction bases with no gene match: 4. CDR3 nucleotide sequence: TGCGCCAGCAGCGGGGGGGGTAGCTCCTACAATGAGCAGTTCTTC. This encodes CASSGGGSSYNEQFF. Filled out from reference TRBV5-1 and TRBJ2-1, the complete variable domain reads KAGVTQTPRYLIKTRGQQVTLSCSPISGHRSVSWYQQTPGQGLQFLFEYFSETQRNKGNFPGRFSGRQFSNSRSEMNVSTLELGDSALYLCASSGGGSSYNEQFFGPGTRLTVL.

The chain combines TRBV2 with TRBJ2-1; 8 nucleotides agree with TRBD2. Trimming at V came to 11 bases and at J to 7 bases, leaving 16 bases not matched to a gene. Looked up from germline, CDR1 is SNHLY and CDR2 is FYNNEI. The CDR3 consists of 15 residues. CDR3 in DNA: TGTGCCTCCCGGGCGGGGGGATCAGGTAAAAATGAGCAGTTCTTC. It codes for CASRAGGSGKNEQFF.

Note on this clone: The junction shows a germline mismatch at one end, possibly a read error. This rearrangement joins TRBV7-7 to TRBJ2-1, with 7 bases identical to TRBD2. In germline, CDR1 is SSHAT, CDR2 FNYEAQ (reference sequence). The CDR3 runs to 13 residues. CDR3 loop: CASSLGASGEQFF. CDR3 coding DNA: TGTGCTAGCAGCTTAGGCGCTAGCGGAGAGCAGTTCTTC.

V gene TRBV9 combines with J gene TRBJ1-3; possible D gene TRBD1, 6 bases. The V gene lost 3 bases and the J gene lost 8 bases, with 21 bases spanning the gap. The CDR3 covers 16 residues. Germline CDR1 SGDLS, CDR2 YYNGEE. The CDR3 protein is CASSASLGDTSDTIYF. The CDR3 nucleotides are TGTGCCAGCAGCGCCAGTCTTGGGGACACGAGCGACACCATATATTTT.

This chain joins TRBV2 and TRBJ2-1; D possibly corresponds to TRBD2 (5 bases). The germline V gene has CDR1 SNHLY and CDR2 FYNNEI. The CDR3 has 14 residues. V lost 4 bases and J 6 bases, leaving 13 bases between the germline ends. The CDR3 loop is CASSVEGSGNEQFF. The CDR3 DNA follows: TGTGCCAGCAGTGTCGAAGGGAGTGGCAATGAGCAGTTCTTC.

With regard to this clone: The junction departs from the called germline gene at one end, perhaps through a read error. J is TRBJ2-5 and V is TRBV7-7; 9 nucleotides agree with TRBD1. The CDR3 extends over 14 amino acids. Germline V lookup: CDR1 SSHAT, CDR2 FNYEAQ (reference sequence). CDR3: CASSRQGVGETQYF. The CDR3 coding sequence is TGTGCTAGCAGCCGACAGGGGGTGGGCGAGACCCAGTACTTC.